The 23 T cell receptor beta chains presented below share a single source sample, sequenced in a study of T cell repertoires in cytomegalovirus infection. Their recognized antigens are unknown. TCRdb re-called the reads with MiXCR, one entry per CDR3 protein. The data contain 450,000 to 600,000 distinct CDR3 sequences, about 42% of them singletons. Specimen: cultured PBMCs, collected from culture after CMV antigen stimulation. The receptors come from a human donor in good health (CMV status not recorded). Some clones in this sample may be carry-over from other donors' samples.

The rearrangement links TRBV11-3 to TRBJ2-1; 8 bases fit TRBD1. The CDR3 covers 15 residues. The V and J ends lost 5 bases and 3 bases, in that order; junction bases with no gene match: 6. Germline V lookup: CDR1 SGHNT, CDR2 YENEEA. This CDR3 reads CASSKDRADYNEQFF. CDR3 in DNA: TGTGCCAGCAGCAAGGACAGGGCCGACTACAATGAGCAGTTCTTC.

In its sample, this clonotype was seen a few times. The gene calls are TRBV11-2 and TRBJ2-3; weak D call: TRBD2 (5 bases). The germline gives CDR1 SGHAT, CDR2 FQNNGV. The CDR3 is made up of 14 amino acids. V dropped 0 bases and J dropped 8 bases, with 12 bases sitting between them. The CDR3 DNA reads TGTGCCAGCAGCTTAGATCTGAGCGCGGGTACGCAGTATTTT. Translation gives CASSLDLSAGTQYF. Full variable domain (remainder filled in from reference TRBV11-2 and TRBJ2-3): EAGVAQSPRYKIIEKRQSVAFWCNPISGHATLYWYQQILGQGPKLLIQFQNNGVVDDSQLPKDRFSAERLKGVDSTLKIQPAKLEDSAVYLCASSLDLSAGTQYFGPGTRLTVL.

This chain joins TRBV6-6 and TRBJ2-3; 11 bases are a match to TRBD2. V gave up 6 bases and J gave up 2 bases; unmatched junction bases: 7. Germline V CDR1 and CDR2: MNHNY, SVGAGI (reference sequence). This CDR3 spans 16 amino acids. The CDR3 DNA is TGTGCCAGCAGGATGGGACTAGCGGCCTTCACAGATACGCAGTATTTT. Its translation: CASRMGLAAFTDTQYF.

CDR3 residues: CASSLHDSGRWYEQYF. Here the CDR3 DNA reads TGTGCCAGCAGCCTCCACGATAGCGGGAGGTGGTACGAGCAGTACTTC. The V call is TRBV7-8, the J call TRBJ2-7; 10 bases align to TRBD2. Trimming removed 5 bases from V and 4 bases from J; junction bases left unmatched: 11. Germline CDR1 is SGHVS and CDR2 is FQNEAQ. There are 16 residues in the CDR3.

The chain combines TRBV20-1 with TRBJ2-1; 8 positions agree with TRBD2. The CDR3 has 14 amino acids. Germline CDR1 DFQATT, CDR2 SNEGSKA (reference sequence). With 5 bases clipped from V and 6 bases from J, the junction kept 9 bases outside the gene matches. The CDR3 loop is CSAGLARVGNEQFF. The DNA for the CDR3 is TGCAGTGCTGGACTAGCCCGGGTCGGCAATGAGCAGTTCTTC.

This clonotype turned up a few times. The chain employs TRBV7-2 and TRBJ2-7; 9 bases map to TRBD2. Germline loops: CDR1 SGHTA, CDR2 FQGNSA. V shed 7 bases and J 6 bases; nucleotides not matched to a gene: 22. The CDR3 sequence is 18 residues long. CDR3 amino acids: CASTLRPDPSGRRGEQYF. The CDR3 DNA reads as TGTGCCAGCACCCTTAGGCCCGATCCGAGCGGGAGGAGGGGCGAGCAGTACTTC.

The chain employs TRBV28 and TRBJ1-4; 8 bases agree with TRBD1. Germline assignment: CDR1 MDHEN and CDR2 SYDVKM. CDR3 length: 16 residues. The V segment lost 2 bases and the J segment 7 bases; nucleotides outside the gene matches: 9. This chain's CDR3 is CASSLRGRTGSEKLFF. DNA of the CDR3: TGTGCCAGCAGTTTACGCGGCCGGACAGGGAGTGAAAAACTGTTTTTT.

This clonotype has a handful of counts. The chain has TRBV12-3 or TRBV12-4 and TRBJ1-1; TRBD1 matches at 8 bases. V gave up 2 bases and J gave up 0 bases; unmatched junction bases: 11. This CDR3 region has 18 residues. CDR3: CASSLSIYDRGMNTEAFF. The CDR3 DNA follows: TGTGCCAGCAGTTTAAGTATTTACGACAGGGGTATGAACACTGAAGCTTTCTTT.

This chain connects TRBV7-6 to TRBJ2-5; D is uncertain. Germline values: CDR1 SGHVS, CDR2 FNYEAQ. This CDR3 has 15 residues. With 1 base removed from V and 1 base from J, the gap between germline ends came to 10 bases. CDR3: CASSLDRLIQETQYF. The CDR3 coding sequence is TGTGCCAGCAGCTTAGACAGATTGATCCAAGAGACCCAGTACTTC.

J is TRBJ2-5 and V is TRBV7-9, with unresolved D. V gave up 1 base and J gave up 2 bases, with 14 bases separating them. This CDR3 is built from 16 residues. Looked up from germline, CDR1 is SEHNR and CDR2 is FQNEAQ (reference sequence). CDR3 nucleotides: TGTGCCAGCAGCTTAGTCGGCTTGGGCAAGCAAGAGACCCAGTACTTC. Translation: CASSLVGLGKQETQYF.

The rearrangement uses TRBV12-3 or TRBV12-4 and TRBJ2-7; TRBD2 matches 12 bases. With V trimmed by 2 bases and J by 7 bases, 3 bases remained unmatched. The CDR3 totals 14 residues. As DNA, the CDR3 is TGTGCCAGCAGTTTACTAGCGGGAGGGGGAGAGCAGTACTTC. It codes for CASSLLAGGGEQYF.

V gene TRBV12-3 or TRBV12-4 combines with J gene TRBJ2-1, with 9 bases identical to TRBD2. V trimming: 8 bases; J trimming: 9 bases; junction bases outside the gene matches: 5. CDR3 size: 12 residues. The CDR3 DNA sequence: TGTGCCAGCGGATTAGCGGGAGTTGAGCAGTTCTTC. It encodes CASGLAGVEQFF.

V usage is TRBV6-1 and J usage is TRBJ1-5; D uncertain. The CDR3 totals 13 residues. The V gene lost 1 base and the J gene lost 3 bases, with 4 bases spanning the gap. From germline, CDR1 is MNHNS and CDR2 SASEGT. Written as DNA, the CDR3 is TGTGCCAGCAGTGAAGAATTCAATCAGCCCCAGCATTTT. Protein sequence: CASSEEFNQPQHF.

This clonotype was seen a handful of times. The V and J genes are TRBV19 and TRBJ2-6, with a possible D match to TRBD1 (5 bases). The ends were cut back, 6 bases at V and 1 base at J, with 7 bases in the middle. This CDR3 has 14 amino acids. CDR1 LNHDA and CDR2 SQIVND come from the germline V gene (reference sequence). The CDR3 DNA follows: TGTGCCAGTAGCAGACAGTCTGGGGCCAACGTCCTGACTTTC. This gives the protein CASSRQSGANVLTF.

The rearrangement links TRBV5-1 to TRBJ2-7; tentatively, D is TRBD1 or TRBD2 (5 bases each). The V end was cut by 4 bases, the J end by 3 bases, with 14 bases between. CDR1 is SGHRS, CDR2 YFSETQ, per germline. The CDR3 sequence is 14 residues long. CDR3 nucleotide sequence: TGCGCCAGCAGCCAAGGGGACGGTGGCTACGAGCAGTACTTC. Its protein product is CASSQGDGGYEQYF.

This clonotype was seen only once. The rearrangement joins TRBV18 to TRBJ2-3, with TRBD2 matching 8 bases. The J segment lost 7 bases and the V segment lost 0 bases, leaving 6 bases of the junction unmatched. Germline CDR1 and CDR2: KGHSH and LQKENI. This CDR3 has 15 residues. The CDR3 region has the DNA TGTGCCAGCTCACCACCCGAAGCGGGAGTGTATACGCAGTATTTT. Its translation: CASSPPEAGVYTQYF.

V is TRBV6-5 and J is TRBJ2-2, with D perhaps matching TRBD2 (6 bases). V was shortened by 6 bases and J by 4 bases, with 21 bases between the two germline ends. This CDR3 comprises 17 residues. CDR1 is MNHEY and CDR2 is SVGAGI in the germline V gene. CDR3 region: CASSHDLKEGPTGELFF. Here the CDR3 DNA reads TGTGCCAGCAGCCACGACCTTAAGGAGGGCCCCACCGGGGAGCTGTTTTTT.

The chain has TRBV6-2 or TRBV6-3 and TRBJ2-7, with D perhaps matching TRBD1 or TRBD2 (5 bases each). Germline loops: CDR1 MNHEY, CDR2 SVGEGT. The ends were cut back, 4 bases at V and 1 base at J, with 11 bases in the middle. There are 14 residues in the CDR3. The CDR3 here is CASSSRDGSYEQYF. The DNA of the CDR3 is TGTGCCAGCAGTTCCCGGGACGGATCCTACGAGCAGTACTTC.

V gene TRBV5-4 combines with J gene TRBJ1-4, with D uncertain. V lost 0 bases and J 2 bases, leaving 5 bases between the germline ends. Germline V lookup: CDR1 SGHNT, CDR2 YYREEE (reference sequence). CDR3 length equals 14 residues. CDR3 sequence reads: CASSLVGTNEKLFF. CDR3 nucleotides: TGTGCCAGCAGCTTGGTGGGCACTAATGAAAAACTGTTTTTT. The entire variable domain, with the rest obtained from reference TRBV5-4 and TRBJ1-4, is as follows: ETGVTQSPTHLIKTRGQQVTLRCSSQSGHNTVSWYQQALGQGPQFIFQYYREEENGRGNFPPRFSGLQFPNYSSELNVNALELDDSALYLCASSLVGTNEKLFFGSGTQLSVL.

The chain couples TRBV7-2 to TRBJ1-5, with a possible D match to TRBD1 (5 bases). Germline assignment: CDR1 SGHTA and CDR2 FQGNSA. The CDR3 loop spans 14 amino acids. The germline V and J ends were trimmed by 4 bases and 3 bases, with 10 bases remaining between them. The CDR3 nucleotides are TGTGCCAGCAGCTCTCGACAGATCAATCAGCCCCAGCATTTT. This sequence encodes CASSSRQINQPQHF.

In its sample, this clonotype was seen once. The rearrangement joins TRBV14 to TRBJ2-3, with 12 bases fitting TRBD2. CDR3 length: 15 amino acids. The V gene end was trimmed by 1 base and the J gene end by 6 bases; junction bases not matched to a gene: 2. Per germline, CDR1 SGHDN and CDR2 FVKESK. The CDR3 DNA is TGTGCCAGCAGCCAAGGACTAGCGGGAGATGATACGCAGTATTTT. This translates into CASSQGLAGDDTQYF. Filled out from reference TRBV14 and TRBJ2-3, the complete variable domain reads EAGVTQFPSHSVIEKGQTVTLRCDPISGHDNLYWYRRVMGKEIKFLLHFVKESKQDESGMPNNRFLAERTGGTYSTLKVQPAELEDSGVYFCASSQGLAGDDTQYFGPGTRLTVL.

The J gene is TRBJ2-1, the V gene TRBV2, with unresolved D. The CDR3 covers 13 residues. The ends were cut back, 3 bases at V and 4 bases at J, with 7 bases in the middle. CDR1 SNHLY and CDR2 FYNNEI come from the germline V gene. The CDR3 DNA reads as TGTGCCAGCAGTGATTCACAGTACAATGAGCAGTTCTTC. Its protein is CASSDSQYNEQFF.

This clonotype was recorded a few times. The genes are TRBV20-1 and TRBJ1-6; D perhaps matches TRBD1 (6 bases). The CDR3 has 16 residues. Trimming took 3 bases from V and 5 from J, leaving 17 bases between them. Germline V gene sequence: CDR1 DFQATT, CDR2 SNEGSKA (reference sequence). CDR3 protein: CSASLLGGADNSPLHF. CDR3 sequence (DNA): TGCAGTGCTAGTCTACTGGGGGGGGCGGATAATTCACCCCTCCACTTT.